This T cell receptor beta chain was sequenced in a study of cytomegalovirus exposure and HLA in healthy donors (dated by TCRdb to 2017 to 2019). Context from the whole study: According to an earlier analysis of 550 to 700 of the donors, about 180 million T cells yielded roughly 110 million unique TCR beta sequences and 276 Gb of sequence data. Approximately 310 gigabases of sequencing data and around 80 million unique TCR sequences made up an early release that covered roughly 670 HLA-typed donors. Of the roughly 410 genotyped donors, 75% to 85% were placed in the genetic ancestry cluster associated with self-reported Caucasian donors. The study aimed to test whether cataloging public T cell receptors could reveal signatures of past pathogen exposure. The study profiled the T cell repertoires of hundreds of subjects by immunosequencing and related them to cytomegalovirus serostatus. Along with the approximately 700-subject first cohort, a separate validation cohort of over a hundred different subjects was used. To predict cytomegalovirus infection status, the study brought together high-throughput TCR immunosequencing, statistical association of individual TCRs with disease status, and machine learning. A later analysis re-examined previously published TCR beta repertoires from several hundred donors and added high-resolution HLA genotyping to investigate patterns of TCR occurrence. Rather than drawing on any new phenotypic data, the later analysis identified candidate immune exposures from TCR beta sequences and the way those sequences occurred across donors. An earlier analysis of 587 of the donors used high-throughput TCR beta sequencing to judge whether each TCR beta V gene segment behaved as functional or pseudogenic. Donor age, sex, ethnicity and CMV serostatus were compiled together with the repertoire data. A later genetic analysis took genome-wide SNP genotypes for about 55% of the 666 donors and used that subset as a discovery cohort. Every discovery cohort repertoire had been produced on one sequencing platform. HLA typing included class I and class II loci at four-digit resolution. The number of donors typed differed by locus, with about 629-640 for A, B, C, DRB1 and DQB1, approximately 500 for DQA1, some 570 for DPA1, and some 470 for DPB1. Five DR-DQ haplotypes were handled as single units for association and clustering, since linkage in the cohort was strong. Across 398 genotyped donors of the cohort, an average of roughly 250,000 unique TCR beta nucleotide sequences per donor were sequenced, and roughly a sixth of those sequences were non-productive.

The CDR1 and CDR2 encoded by the germline V gene are LGHNA and YSLEER. Inclusive of the bounding cysteine and phenylalanine, the CDR3 is 14 residues long. Of all the DNA, just the CDR3 is kept, 42 bases in frame from base 1. V loses 0 bases, J loses 2 bases, and the germline ends lie 5 bases apart. Library preparation used the immunoSEQ multiplex PCR assay. For the multiplex PCR, a mixture combining 60 forward primers for TCR Vbeta segments and 13 reverse primers for TCR Jbeta segments was used. Amplification of the CDR3 region of rearranged TCR beta genes was performed with a multiplex PCR assay on genomic DNA. The amplified TCR beta libraries were sequenced on the Illumina HiSeq System as 87-base-pair reads. In the source study's methods: A later analysis counted approximately 74 million unique TCR beta chains across the 500 to 850 repertoires, and some 11 million of these chains were shared by at least two donors. Raw reads were error-corrected and collapsed into unique sequences with a nearest-neighbor algorithm that merged closely related sequences to remove PCR and sequencing errors. V, D and J gene segments were assigned by aligning CDR3 sequences to IMGT reference sequences. Each retained sequence needed at least a six-nucleotide match to both a V gene segment and a J gene segment. A rearrangement counted as productive if the CDR3 had no stop codons and remained in frame with V and J, and every other rearrangement counted as non-productive. CDR3 was defined by IMGT convention, running from the second conserved V-encoded cysteine to the conserved J-encoded phenylalanine. The earlier analysis of about 590 of the donors excluded sequences that lacked an unambiguous match to a single V gene segment. An earlier analysis of a few hundred of the donors called V segments functional above 56.7% productive rearrangements and segregating when the between-donor standard deviation exceeded 5%. To diagnose cytomegalovirus status from the catalog of TCR beta chain sequences, a statistical classification framework was built. In a later analysis, V and J genes were assigned by comparing TCR nucleotide sequences against IMGT/GENE-DB human TR gene sequences. In a later analysis, CDR3 sequences and most-parsimonious VDJ recombination scenarios were assigned using the TCRdist pipeline. In a later analysis, each TCR beta chain was defined by its CDR3 amino acid sequence together with its V-gene family, and reads without a unique V-gene family were excluded. As a way to deal with suspected cross-contamination and a sequencing artifact, a later analysis dropped approximately 590 nucleotide sequences that were highly shared and had low generation probability. For each public chain, a later analysis derived a clonal expansion index from normalized ranks of inferred template counts within each repertoire. In a later analysis, generation probabilities were computed with a VDJ recombination model fitted to out-of-frame rearrangements, and the resulting probabilities were checked against IGoR. In a later analysis, TCR-TCR, TCR-HLA and TCR-CMV co-occurrence was scored with hypergeometric tests, and a repertoire-size bias correction was applied to TCR pairs. A later analysis estimated false discovery rates by permuting HLA or CMV assignments 20 times. In a later analysis, co-occurring TCRs were grouped using DBSCAN, and TCRdist sequence similarity was added for clustering within HLA-allele-positive subsets. Repertoires with fewer than 30,000 or more than 120,000 public chains were left out of co-occurrence clustering, as were five repertoires with anomalous nucleotide sharing. TCRdb carries this immuneACCESS record with in-frame sequences only. Its versions omit some clonotypes, under half of them owing to an unresolved V gene in the studies checked, with the rest unexplained. The V and J calls and clone size come from that table; D and trimming were worked out from the DNA. Counted in this sample were under 150,000 clones; roughly three quarters of them appeared once. Nearly 5% of the sample is held by the ten biggest clonotypes.

Regarding this clone: Which antigen it targets is not known. The input lacks base qualities; no much larger clone sits a single base away.

Results and caveats for the whole study, not just this receptor: A later analysis found that TCR association rates varied across HLA loci, with DRB1 alleles showing the most associated TCRs and HLA-C alleles the fewest. Only TCR beta chains were sequenced in this cohort, and the absence of alpha or paired-chain data limited detectable features. According to a later analysis, most CMV-associated TCR beta chains appeared to be HLA-restricted, and the HLA associations seemed to be driven largely by CMV exposure. Because some donors lacked HLA typing at each locus, the association tests relied only on the typed subset. Presence/absence analyses assumed roughly uniform sequencing depth across donors, an assumption that may not hold. Across donors, most TCR sequences were observed very rarely, whereas some public TCRs were present in many individuals. At a false discovery rate of 0.05, a later analysis linked under 20,000 TCR beta sequences to specific HLA alleles. In a later genetic analysis, a missense DCLRE1C variant was associated with V-gene and J-gene trimming of TCR beta chains, and the association was replicated in an independent cohort. A cluster of highly shared sequence variants was judged likely to represent a technical artifact of the sequencing pipeline. When HLA alleles, especially DR and DQ, strongly co-occurred, attributing TCR associations to individual alleles was difficult. It was suggested by the authors that the approach could potentially be generalized to other disease states and immunological phenotypes. The classifier was reported to diagnose cytomegalovirus status with high specificity and sensitivity in both the original and validation cohorts. According to a later analysis, parvovirus B19, influenza, CMV and Epstein-Barr virus appeared linked to several top co-occurrence clusters. Because counts were too low, more than 15 rarely observed V segments, including chromosome 9 orphons, were left out of the earlier analysis of 500 to 650 of the donors. In a later genetic analysis, fewer N-insertions in productive TCRs were reported among donors in an Asian-associated ancestry cluster than the approximately 710-donor mean. A further reported finding was that TCR beta sequences accurately predicted the HLA-A and HLA-B alleles for most subjects in the first cohort. In vitro tests confirmed that three of the cytomegalovirus-associated TCR beta chains recognize cytomegalovirus antigens. An earlier analysis of approximately 530 of the donors showed that most TCR beta V segments appeared in productive rearrangements either about 87% or about 30% of the time, which broadly matched IMGT annotations. Some IMGT-functional V segments, including TRBV6-2 and TRBV6-3, could not be distinguished by the 87-base-pair reads and were therefore excluded. Immune exposure information for the cohort was limited to CMV serostatus. In the study, 150 to 200 TCR beta chains were listed as associated with cytomegalovirus. Linkage disequilibrium might explain the correlated functional status among segregating V segments, but an unknown experimental factor could not be ruled out. In a later analysis, HLA-associated TCR beta chains showed more clonal expansion and lower generation probabilities than non-associated chains that were equally common.

The cohort comprised some 680 healthy bone marrow donors. At the time of sampling, every cohort member was nominally healthy, though immune exposures that went unrecorded were likely present. The donor was CMV seronegative and was included in the group of 352 seronegative cohort members. A peripheral blood sample was provided by each donor, and peripheral blood mononuclear cells were used for TCR beta sequencing. Genomic DNA extraction from the blood cell samples was performed with the Qiagen DNeasy Blood Extraction Kit. Rearrangement joined TRBV4-3 to TRBJ1-5; too little of a D gene remains to name it. Sequencing was performed on PBMCs. The source is a woman aged 50 to 65 in good health and CMV-seronegative. The CDR3 loop reads CASSQDIRNQPQHF. In nucleotides, the sequence is TGCGCCAGCAGCCAAGATATCCGCAATCAGCCCCAGCATTTT.